The subject of this entry is one TCR beta chain. Germline CDR1 and CDR2: LGHNA and YSLEER. The V gene lost 2 bases and the J gene lost 6 bases, with 12 bases spanning the gap. This CDR3 has 14 residues. The data derive from a study of control samples from healthy donors and cancer patients. TCRdb's copy holds only in-frame clones and misses some; the assay was immunoSEQ multiplex PCR. The sample has tens of thousands of clones, 88% seen once. The rearrangement joins TRBV4-3 to TRBJ2-3; TRBD1 is a possible D gene (6 bases). This sequence was found in a woman between 65 and 79 years old in good health. The sequenced sample was blood. The CDR3 DNA is TGCGCCAGCAGCCAAAGGCAGGGGACGGATACGCAGTATTTT. Its translation is CASSQRQGTDTQYF.